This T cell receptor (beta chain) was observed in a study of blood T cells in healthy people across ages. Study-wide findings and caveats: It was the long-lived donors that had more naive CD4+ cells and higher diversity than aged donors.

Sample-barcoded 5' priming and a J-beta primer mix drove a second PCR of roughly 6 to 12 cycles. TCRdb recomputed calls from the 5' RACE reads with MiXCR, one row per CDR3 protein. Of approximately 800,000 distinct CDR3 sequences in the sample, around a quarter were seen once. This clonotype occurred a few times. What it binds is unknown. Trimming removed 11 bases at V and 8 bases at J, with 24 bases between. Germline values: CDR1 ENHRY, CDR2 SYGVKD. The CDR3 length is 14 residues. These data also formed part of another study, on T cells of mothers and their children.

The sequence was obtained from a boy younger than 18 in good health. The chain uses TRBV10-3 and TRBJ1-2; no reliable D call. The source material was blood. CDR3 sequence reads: CASILDLGIGGYTF. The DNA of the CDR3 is TGTGCCTCGATACTGGATTTGGGCATTGGGGGCTACACCTTC.